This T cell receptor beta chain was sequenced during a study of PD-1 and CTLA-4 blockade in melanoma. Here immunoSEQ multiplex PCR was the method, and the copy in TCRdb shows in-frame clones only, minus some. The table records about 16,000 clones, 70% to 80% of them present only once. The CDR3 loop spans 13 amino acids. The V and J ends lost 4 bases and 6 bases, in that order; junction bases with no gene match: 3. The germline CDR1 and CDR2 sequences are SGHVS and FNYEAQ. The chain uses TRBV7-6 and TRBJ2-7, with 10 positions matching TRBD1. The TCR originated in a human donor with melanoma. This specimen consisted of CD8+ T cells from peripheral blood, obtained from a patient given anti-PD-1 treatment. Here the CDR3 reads CASSSRDRGEQYF. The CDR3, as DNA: TGTGCCAGCAGCTCTCGGGACAGGGGCGAGCAGTACTTC.